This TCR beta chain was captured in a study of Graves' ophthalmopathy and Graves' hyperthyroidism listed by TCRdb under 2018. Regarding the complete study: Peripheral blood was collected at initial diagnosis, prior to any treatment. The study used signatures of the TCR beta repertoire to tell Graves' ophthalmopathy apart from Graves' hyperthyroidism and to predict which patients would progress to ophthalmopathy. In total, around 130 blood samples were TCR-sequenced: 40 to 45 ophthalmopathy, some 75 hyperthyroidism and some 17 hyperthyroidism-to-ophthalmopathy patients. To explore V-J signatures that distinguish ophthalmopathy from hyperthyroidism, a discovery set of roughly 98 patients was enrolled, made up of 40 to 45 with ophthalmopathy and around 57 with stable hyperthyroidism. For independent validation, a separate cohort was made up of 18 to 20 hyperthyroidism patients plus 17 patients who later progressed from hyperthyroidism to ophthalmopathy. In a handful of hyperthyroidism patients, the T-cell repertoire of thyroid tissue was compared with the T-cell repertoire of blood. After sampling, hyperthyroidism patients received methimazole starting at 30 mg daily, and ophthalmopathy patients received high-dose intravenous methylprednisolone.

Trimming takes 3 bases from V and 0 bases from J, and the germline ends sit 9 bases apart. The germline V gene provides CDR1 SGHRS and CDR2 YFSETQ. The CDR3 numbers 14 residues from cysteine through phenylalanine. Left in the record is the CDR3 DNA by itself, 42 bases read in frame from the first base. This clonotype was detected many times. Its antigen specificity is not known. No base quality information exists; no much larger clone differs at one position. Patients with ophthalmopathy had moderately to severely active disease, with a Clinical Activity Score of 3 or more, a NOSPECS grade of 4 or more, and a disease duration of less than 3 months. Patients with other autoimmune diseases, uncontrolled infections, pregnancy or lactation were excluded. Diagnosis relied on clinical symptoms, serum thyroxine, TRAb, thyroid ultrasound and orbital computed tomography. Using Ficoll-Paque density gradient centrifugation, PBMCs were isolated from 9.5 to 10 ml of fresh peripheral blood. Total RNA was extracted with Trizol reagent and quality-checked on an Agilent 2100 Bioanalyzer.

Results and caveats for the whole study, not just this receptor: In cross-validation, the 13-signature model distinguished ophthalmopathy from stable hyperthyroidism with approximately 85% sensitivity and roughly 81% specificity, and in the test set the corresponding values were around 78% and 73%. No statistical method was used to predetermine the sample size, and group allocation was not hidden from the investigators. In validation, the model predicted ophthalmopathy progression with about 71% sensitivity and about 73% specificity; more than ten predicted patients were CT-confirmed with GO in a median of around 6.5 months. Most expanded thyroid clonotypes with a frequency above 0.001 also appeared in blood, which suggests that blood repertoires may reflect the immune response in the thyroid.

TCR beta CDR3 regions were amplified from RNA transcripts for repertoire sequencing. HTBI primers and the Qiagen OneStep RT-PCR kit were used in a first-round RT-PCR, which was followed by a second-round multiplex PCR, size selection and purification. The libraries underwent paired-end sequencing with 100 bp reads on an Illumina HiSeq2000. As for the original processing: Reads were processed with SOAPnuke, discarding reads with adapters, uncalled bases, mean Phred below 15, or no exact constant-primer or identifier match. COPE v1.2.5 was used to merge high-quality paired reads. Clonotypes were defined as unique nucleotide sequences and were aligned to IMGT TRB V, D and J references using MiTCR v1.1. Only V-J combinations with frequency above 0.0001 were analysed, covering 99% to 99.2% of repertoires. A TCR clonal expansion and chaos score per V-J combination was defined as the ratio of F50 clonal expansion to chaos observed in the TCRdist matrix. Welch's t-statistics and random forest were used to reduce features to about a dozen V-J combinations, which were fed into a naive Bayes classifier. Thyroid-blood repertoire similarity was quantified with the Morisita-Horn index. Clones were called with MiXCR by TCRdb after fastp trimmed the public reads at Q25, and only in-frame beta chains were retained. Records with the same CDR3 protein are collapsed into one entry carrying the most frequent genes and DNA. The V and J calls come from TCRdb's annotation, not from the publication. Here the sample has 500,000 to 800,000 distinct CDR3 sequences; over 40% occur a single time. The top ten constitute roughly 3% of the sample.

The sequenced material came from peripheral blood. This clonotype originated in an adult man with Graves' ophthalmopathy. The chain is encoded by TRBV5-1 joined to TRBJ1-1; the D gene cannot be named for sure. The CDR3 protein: CASSSRPVNTEAFF. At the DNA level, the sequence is TGCGCCAGCAGCTCTAGGCCGGTGAACACTGAAGCTTTCTTT. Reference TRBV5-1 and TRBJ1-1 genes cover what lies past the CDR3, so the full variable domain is KAGVTQTPRYLIKTRGQQVTLSCSPISGHRSVSWYQQTPGQGLQFLFEYFSETQRNKGNFPGRFSGRQFSNSRSEMNVSTLELGDSALYLCASSSRPVNTEAFFGQGTRLTVV.